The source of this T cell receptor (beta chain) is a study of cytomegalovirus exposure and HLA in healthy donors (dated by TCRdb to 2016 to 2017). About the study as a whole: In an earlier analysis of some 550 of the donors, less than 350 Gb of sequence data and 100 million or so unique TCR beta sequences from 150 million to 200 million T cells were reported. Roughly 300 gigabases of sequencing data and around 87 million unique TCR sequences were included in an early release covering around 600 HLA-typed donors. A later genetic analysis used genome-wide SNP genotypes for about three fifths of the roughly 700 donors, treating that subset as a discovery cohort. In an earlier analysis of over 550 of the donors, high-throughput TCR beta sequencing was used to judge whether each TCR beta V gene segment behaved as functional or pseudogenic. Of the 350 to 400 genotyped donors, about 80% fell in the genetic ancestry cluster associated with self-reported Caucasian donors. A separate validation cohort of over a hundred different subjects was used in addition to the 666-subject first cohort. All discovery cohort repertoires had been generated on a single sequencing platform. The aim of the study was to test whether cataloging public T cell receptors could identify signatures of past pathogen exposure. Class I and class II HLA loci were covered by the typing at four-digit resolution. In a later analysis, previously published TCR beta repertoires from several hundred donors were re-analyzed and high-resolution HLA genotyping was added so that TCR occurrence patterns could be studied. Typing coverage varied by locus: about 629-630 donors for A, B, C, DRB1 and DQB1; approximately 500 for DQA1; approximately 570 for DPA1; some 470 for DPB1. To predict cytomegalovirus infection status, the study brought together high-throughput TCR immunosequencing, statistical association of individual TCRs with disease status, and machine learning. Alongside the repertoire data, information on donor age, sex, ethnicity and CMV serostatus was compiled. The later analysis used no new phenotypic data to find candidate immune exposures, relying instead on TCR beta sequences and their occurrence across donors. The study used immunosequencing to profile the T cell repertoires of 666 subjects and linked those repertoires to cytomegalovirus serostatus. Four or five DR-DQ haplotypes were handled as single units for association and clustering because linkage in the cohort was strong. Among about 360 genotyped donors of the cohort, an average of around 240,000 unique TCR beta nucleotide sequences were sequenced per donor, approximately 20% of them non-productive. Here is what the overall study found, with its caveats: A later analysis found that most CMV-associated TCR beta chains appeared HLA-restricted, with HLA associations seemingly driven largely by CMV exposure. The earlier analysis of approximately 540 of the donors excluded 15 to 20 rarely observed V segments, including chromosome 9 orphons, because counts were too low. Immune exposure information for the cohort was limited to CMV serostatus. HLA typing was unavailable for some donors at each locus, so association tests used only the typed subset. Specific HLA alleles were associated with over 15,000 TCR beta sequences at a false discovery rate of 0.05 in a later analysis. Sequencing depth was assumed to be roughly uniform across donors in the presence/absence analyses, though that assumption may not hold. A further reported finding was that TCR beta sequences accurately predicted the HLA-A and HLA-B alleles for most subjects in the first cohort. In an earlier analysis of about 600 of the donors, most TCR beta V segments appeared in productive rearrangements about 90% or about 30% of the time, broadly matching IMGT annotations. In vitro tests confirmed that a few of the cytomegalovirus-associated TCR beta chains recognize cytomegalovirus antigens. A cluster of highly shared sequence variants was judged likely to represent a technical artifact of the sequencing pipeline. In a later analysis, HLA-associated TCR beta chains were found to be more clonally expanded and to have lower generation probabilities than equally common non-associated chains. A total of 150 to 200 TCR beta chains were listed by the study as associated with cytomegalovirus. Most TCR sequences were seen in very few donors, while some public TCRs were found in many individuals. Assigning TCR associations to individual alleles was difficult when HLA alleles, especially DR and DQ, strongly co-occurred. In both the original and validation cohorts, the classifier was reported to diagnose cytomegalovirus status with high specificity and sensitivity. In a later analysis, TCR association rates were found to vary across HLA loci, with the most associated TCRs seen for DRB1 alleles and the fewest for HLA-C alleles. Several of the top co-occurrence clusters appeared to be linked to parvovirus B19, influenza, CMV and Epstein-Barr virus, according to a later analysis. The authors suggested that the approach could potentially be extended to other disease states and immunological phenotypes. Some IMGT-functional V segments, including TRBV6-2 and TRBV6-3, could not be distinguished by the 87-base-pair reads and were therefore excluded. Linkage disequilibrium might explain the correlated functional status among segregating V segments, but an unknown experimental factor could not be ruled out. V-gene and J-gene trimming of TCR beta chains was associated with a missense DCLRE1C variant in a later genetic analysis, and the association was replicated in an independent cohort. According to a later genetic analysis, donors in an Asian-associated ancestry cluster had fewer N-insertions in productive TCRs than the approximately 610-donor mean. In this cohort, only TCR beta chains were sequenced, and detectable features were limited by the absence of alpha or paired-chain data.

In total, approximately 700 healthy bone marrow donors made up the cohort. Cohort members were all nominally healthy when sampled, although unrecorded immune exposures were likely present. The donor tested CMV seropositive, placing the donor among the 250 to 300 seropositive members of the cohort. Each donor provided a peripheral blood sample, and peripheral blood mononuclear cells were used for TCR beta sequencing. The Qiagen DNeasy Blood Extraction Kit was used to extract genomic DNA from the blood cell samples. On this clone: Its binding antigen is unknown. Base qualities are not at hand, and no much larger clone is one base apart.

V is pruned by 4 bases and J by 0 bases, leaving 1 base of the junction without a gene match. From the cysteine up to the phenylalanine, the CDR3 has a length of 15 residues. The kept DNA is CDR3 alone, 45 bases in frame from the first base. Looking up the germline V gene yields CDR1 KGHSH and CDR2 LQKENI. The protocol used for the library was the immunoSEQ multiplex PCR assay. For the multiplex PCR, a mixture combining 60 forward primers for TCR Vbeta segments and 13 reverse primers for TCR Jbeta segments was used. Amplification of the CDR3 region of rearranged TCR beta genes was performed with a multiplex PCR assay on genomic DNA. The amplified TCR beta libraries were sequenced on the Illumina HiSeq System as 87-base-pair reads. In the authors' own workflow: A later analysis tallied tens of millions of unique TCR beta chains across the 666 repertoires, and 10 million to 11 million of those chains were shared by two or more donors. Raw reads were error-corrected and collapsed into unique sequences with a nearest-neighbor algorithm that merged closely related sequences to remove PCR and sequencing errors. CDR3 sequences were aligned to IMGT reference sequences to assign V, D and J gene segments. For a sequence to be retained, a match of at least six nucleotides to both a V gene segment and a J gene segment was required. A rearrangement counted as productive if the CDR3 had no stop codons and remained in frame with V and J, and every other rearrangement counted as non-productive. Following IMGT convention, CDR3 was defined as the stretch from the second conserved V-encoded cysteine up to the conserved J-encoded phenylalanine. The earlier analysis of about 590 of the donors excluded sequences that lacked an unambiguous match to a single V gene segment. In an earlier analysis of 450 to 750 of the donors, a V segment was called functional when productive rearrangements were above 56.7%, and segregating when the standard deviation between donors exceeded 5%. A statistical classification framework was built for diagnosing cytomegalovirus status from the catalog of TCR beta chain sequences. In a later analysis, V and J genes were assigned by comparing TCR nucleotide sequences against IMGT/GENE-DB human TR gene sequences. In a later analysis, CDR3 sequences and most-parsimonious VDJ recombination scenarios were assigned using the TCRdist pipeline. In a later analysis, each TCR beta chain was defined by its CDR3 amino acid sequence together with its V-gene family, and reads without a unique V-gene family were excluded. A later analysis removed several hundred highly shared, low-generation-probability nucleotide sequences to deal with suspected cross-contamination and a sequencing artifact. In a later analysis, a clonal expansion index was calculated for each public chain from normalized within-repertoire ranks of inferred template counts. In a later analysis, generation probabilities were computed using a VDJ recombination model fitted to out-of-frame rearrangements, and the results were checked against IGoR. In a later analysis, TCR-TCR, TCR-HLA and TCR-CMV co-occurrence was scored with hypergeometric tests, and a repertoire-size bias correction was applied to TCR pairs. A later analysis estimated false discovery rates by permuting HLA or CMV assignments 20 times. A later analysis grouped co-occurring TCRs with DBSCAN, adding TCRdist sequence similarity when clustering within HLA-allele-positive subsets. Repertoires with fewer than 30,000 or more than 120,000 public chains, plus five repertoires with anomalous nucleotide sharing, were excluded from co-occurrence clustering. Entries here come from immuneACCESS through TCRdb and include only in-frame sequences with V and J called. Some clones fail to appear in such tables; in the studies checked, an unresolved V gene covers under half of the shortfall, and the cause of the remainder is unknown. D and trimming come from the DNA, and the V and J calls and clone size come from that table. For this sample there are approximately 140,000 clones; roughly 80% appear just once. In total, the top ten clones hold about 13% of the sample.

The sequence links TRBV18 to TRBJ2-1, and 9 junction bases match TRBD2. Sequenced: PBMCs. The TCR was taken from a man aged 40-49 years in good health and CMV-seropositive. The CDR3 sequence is CASSQLAGSYNEQFF. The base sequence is TGTGCCAGCTCACAACTAGCGGGCTCCTACAATGAGCAGTTCTTC.